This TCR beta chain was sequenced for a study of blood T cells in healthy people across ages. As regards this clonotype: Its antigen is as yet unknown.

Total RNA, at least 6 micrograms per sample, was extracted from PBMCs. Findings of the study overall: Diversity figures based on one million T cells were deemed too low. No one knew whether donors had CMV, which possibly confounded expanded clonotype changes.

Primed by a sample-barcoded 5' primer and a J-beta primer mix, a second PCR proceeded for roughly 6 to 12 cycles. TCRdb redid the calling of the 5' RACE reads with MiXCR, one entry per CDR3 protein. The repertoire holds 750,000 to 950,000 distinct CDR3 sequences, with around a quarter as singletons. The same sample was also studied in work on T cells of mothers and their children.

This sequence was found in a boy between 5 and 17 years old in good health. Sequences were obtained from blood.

CDR3 sequence (DNA): TGTGCCAGTAGTATAGCTCAGGGTCGGATGAACACTGAAGCTTTCTTT. This gives the protein CASSIAQGRMNTEAFF. V gene TRBV19 combines with J gene TRBJ1-1, with D possibly being TRBD1 (5 bases). The CDR3 has 16 amino acids. Germline-derived CDR1 and CDR2 are LNHDA and SQIVND (reference sequence). V gave up 1 base and J gave up 0 bases, with 12 bases separating them.